These 24 T cell receptor beta chains share one sample of origin, sequenced in a study of T-cell memory formation after mild COVID-19. MiXCR, applied by TCRdb to the 5' RACE reads, yields one record per CDR3 protein. There are more than 100,000 distinct CDR3 sequences in the sample; approximately 15% occur only once, and approximately 4.7% lies in the top ten. The specimen was PBMCs or a T cell subset sorted from them (not recorded which). The receptors were sampled from a man younger than 35 who had mild COVID-19 (a few samples of this study predate the infection). Cell type and time point are not known.

This clonotype was seen a handful of times. The V call is TRBV6-2 or TRBV6-3, the J call TRBJ2-7; tentative D call: TRBD1 (6 bases). CDR3 length: 14 residues. The V end was cut by 4 bases, the J end by 0 bases, with 10 bases between. Germline V gene data show CDR1 as MNHEY and CDR2 as SVGEGT. Written as DNA, the CDR3 is TGTGCCAGCAGTTCTACAGGGTTCTCCTACGAGCAGTACTTC. This translates into CASSSTGFSYEQYF.

This sequence joins TRBV7-6 and TRBJ2-5, with 9 bases identical to TRBD1. Germline CDR1 SGHVS, CDR2 FNYEAQ. Losses at the gene ends were 0 bases for V and 5 bases for J; bases not matched to a gene: 7. The CDR3 runs to 16 residues. The CDR3 reads CASSLAPQGAGETQYF. The CDR3 nucleotides read TGTGCCAGCAGCTTAGCGCCACAGGGGGCGGGTGAGACCCAGTACTTC.

The chain is built from TRBV7-3 and TRBJ1-2, with TRBD1 identical over 12 bases. Trimming at V came to 5 bases and at J to 8 bases, leaving 3 bases not matched to a gene. Germline values: CDR1 SGHTA, CDR2 FQGTGA. The CDR3 is 13 amino acids. In nucleotides, the CDR3 is TGTGCCAGCAGCACCGGGACAGGGGGCGGCTACACCTTC. Residues: CASSTGTGGGYTF. Looking up the rest from reference TRBV7-3 and TRBJ1-2 gives the full variable domain: GAGVSQTPSNKVTEKGKYVELRCDPISGHTALYWYRQSLGQGPEFLIYFQGTGAADDSGLPNDRFFAVRPEGSVSTLKIQRTERGDSAVYLCASSTGTGGGYTFGSGTRLTVV.

This chain joins TRBV20-1 and TRBJ2-1; D is uncertain. This CDR3 region has 15 residues. Trimming cost V 1 base and J 4 bases, with 14 bases left between them. CDR1 is DFQATT and CDR2 is SNEGSKA in the germline V gene (reference sequence). In nucleotides, the CDR3 is TGCAGTGCTAGAGTACGAGGAAACCGTTACAATGAGCAGTTCTTC. Its protein is CSARVRGNRYNEQFF.

V gene TRBV25-1 combines with J gene TRBJ1-1; unclear D gene. Germline CDR1 reads MGHDK; CDR2 reads SYGVNS. The ends were cut back, 8 bases at V and 3 bases at J, with 10 bases in the middle. The CDR3 sequence is 12 residues long. The CDR3 DNA follows: TGTGCCAGCGGAGAGGGTCACACTGAAGCTTTCTTT. Residues: CASGEGHTEAFF.

This chain joins TRBV5-1 and TRBJ1-3; TRBD1 matches at 9 bases. V gave up 0 bases and J gave up 8 bases; unmatched junction bases: 6. The CDR3 is made up of 15 amino acids. CDR1 and CDR2 from the germline V gene are SGHRS and YFSETQ. The CDR3 here is CASSLGPGQGYTIYF. DNA of the CDR3: TGCGCCAGCAGCTTGGGACCGGGACAGGGATACACCATATATTTT.

At least ten counts were recorded for this clonotype. The chain employs TRBV29-1 and TRBJ2-2; D is uncertain. The V and J ends lost 5 bases and 5 bases respectively, with 6 bases between them. The CDR3 totals 11 residues. Germline CDR1 reads SQVTM; CDR2 reads ANQGSEA. The CDR3 sequence is CSVQRTGELFF. CDR3 DNA sequence: TGCAGCGTTCAAAGGACCGGGGAGCTGTTTTTT.

A few counts support this clonotype. This chain uses TRBV12-3 or TRBV12-4 with TRBJ2-7, with D hard to call. The V end was cut by 3 bases, the J end by 6 bases, with 12 bases between. The CDR3 is 13 amino acids. The CDR3 loop reads CASSFASPGEQYF. CDR3 nucleotide sequence: TGTGCCAGCAGTTTCGCCTCTCCGGGCGAGCAGTACTTC.

This chain joins TRBV6-6 and TRBJ2-3; D may be TRBD1 (5 bases). The CDR3 spans 13 residues. Trimming removed 6 bases from V and 5 bases from J, with 12 bases in between. From germline, CDR1 is MNHNY and CDR2 SVGAGI (reference sequence). CDR3 protein: CASSRARVDTQYF. The CDR3 DNA sequence: TGTGCCAGCAGCAGGGCCCGGGTAGATACGCAGTATTTT.

This chain links TRBV28 with TRBJ2-4; tentatively, D is TRBD1 or TRBD2 (5 bases each). Germline CDR1 is MDHEN and CDR2 is SYDVKM. CDR3 length equals 15 residues. The germline V and J ends were trimmed by 3 bases and 6 bases, with 15 bases remaining between them. CDR3 in amino acids: CASSFIGRGVNIQYF. The CDR3 nucleotides read TGTGCCAGCAGTTTCATAGGCCGAGGGGTAAACATTCAGTACTTC.

V and J are TRBV7-2 and TRBJ1-2; D remains unclear. The CDR3 covers 14 residues. Trimming took 3 bases from V and 2 from J, leaving 10 bases between them. Germline lookup yields CDR1 SGHTA and CDR2 FQGNSA. The DNA for the CDR3 is TGTGCCAGCAGCTTCTTGGACGGAAACTATGGCTACACCTTC. It translates to CASSFLDGNYGYTF.

This chain connects TRBV5-4 to TRBJ2-2, with D perhaps matching TRBD1 (5 bases). CDR1 and CDR2 from the germline V gene are SGHNT and YYREEE (reference sequence). Trimming took off 0 bases at V and 5 bases at J, with 11 bases between the two ends. The CDR3 is 15 residues long. Here the CDR3 reads CASSLGQIRTGELFF. The CDR3 DNA is TGTGCCAGCAGCTTGGGACAGATAAGGACCGGGGAGCTGTTTTTT. The complete variable domain, with remaining parts taken from reference TRBV5-4 and TRBJ2-2, reads ETGVTQSPTHLIKTRGQQVTLRCSSQSGHNTVSWYQQALGQGPQFIFQYYREEENGRGNFPPRFSGLQFPNYSSELNVNALELDDSALYLCASSLGQIRTGELFFGEGSRLTVL.

This CDR3 is CASSRGRYSTDTQYF. CDR3 coding DNA: TGCGCCAGCAGCCGTGGACGGTATAGCACAGATACGCAGTATTTT. This chain connects TRBV5-1 to TRBJ2-3; D not resolved. Looked up from germline, CDR1 is SGHRS and CDR2 is YFSETQ. V was trimmed by 4 bases and J by 0 bases, leaving 12 bases between them. The CDR3 runs to 15 residues.

The table lists this clonotype with a few counts. This chain uses TRBV24-1 with TRBJ2-1; either TRBD1 or TRBD2 may fit D (6 bases each). Trimming cost V 9 bases and J 10 bases, with 15 bases left between them. Germline V gene data show CDR1 as KGHDR and CDR2 as SFDVKD. This CDR3 is 12 amino acids long. In DNA, the CDR3 is TGTGCCACCCAAGGCCGGGGGCACGAGCAGTTCTTC. This encodes CATQGRGHEQFF.

CDR3 region: CASSLQGVGSTDTQYF. Here the CDR3 DNA reads TGTGCCAGCAGTTTGCAGGGGGTGGGGAGCACAGATACGCAGTATTTT. This chain joins TRBV6-2 or TRBV6-3 and TRBJ2-3, with TRBD1 matching over 7 bases. Germline V gene data show CDR1 as MNHEY and CDR2 as SVGEGT. CDR3 length: 16 amino acids. V was clipped by 4 bases and J by 0 bases; unmatched bases: 7.

The rearrangement uses TRBV5-1 and TRBJ1-4; D might be TRBD1 (5 bases). Trimming cost V 4 bases and J 7 bases, with 14 bases left between them. This CDR3 has 14 amino acids. Germline V lookup: CDR1 SGHRS, CDR2 YFSETQ. CDR3 protein: CASSPRGAVEKLFF. The CDR3 nucleotides are TGCGCCAGCAGCCCACGCGGGGCAGTTGAAAAACTGTTTTTT.

This clonotype was recorded at least ten times. This chain links TRBV5-1 with TRBJ2-1, with 8 bases lining up with TRBD2. V gave up 4 bases and J gave up 3 bases; unmatched junction bases: 9. CDR1 and CDR2 from the germline V gene are SGHRS and YFSETQ. The CDR3 is 16 residues long. The CDR3 protein is CASSGDGGDLYNEQFF. The CDR3 DNA reads as TGCGCCAGCAGCGGAGACGGGGGGGATCTCTACAATGAGCAGTTCTTC.

This clonotype was seen only a few times. This chain links TRBV10-3 with TRBJ1-5, with 9 bases fitting TRBD1. J lost 2 bases, V lost 4 bases, and 12 bases had no gene match. The CDR3 extends over 18 amino acids. Germline values: CDR1 ENHRY, CDR2 SYGVKD. This CDR3 is CAISGSSTGGSGNQPQHF. Written as DNA, the CDR3 is TGTGCCATCAGTGGCTCCTCGACAGGGGGATCGGGCAATCAGCCCCAGCATTTT.

The chain links TRBV7-9 to TRBJ1-2; D is perhaps TRBD1 (5 bases). The CDR3 length is 14 residues. Germline CDR1 reads SEHNR; CDR2 reads FQNEAQ (reference sequence). Trimming shortened V by 7 bases and J by 7 bases, and 19 bases separated the two germline ends. The CDR3 region is CASTSVSGTGGYTF. Written as DNA, the CDR3 is TGTGCCAGCACGTCCGTGTCAGGGACCGGTGGCTACACCTTC.

The chain joins TRBV20-1 to TRBJ2-4; the D is unclear. This CDR3 is built from 12 residues. CDR1 and CDR2 from the germline V gene are DFQATT and SNEGSKA (reference sequence). Trimming removed 6 bases at V and 6 bases at J, with 12 bases between. CDR3 loop: CSARTPGNIQYF. As DNA, the CDR3 is TGCAGTGCCCGGACCCCCGGAAACATTCAGTACTTC.

The chain links TRBV24-1 to TRBJ2-3, with 8 bases matching TRBD2. The J segment lost 1 base and the V segment lost 3 bases, leaving 11 bases of the junction unmatched. Germline CDR1 reads KGHDR; CDR2 reads SFDVKD. This CDR3 is built from 18 residues. CDR3 protein: CATSDPTPGGSGTDTQYF. The CDR3 DNA sequence: TGTGCCACCAGTGATCCAACGCCGGGGGGGTCTGGCACAGATACGCAGTATTTT.

The gene calls are TRBV6-5 and TRBJ2-1; D uncertain. Trimming removed 0 bases at V and 11 bases at J, with 14 bases between. The CDR3 contains 14 residues. Germline assignment: CDR1 MNHEY and CDR2 SVGAGI. The CDR3 DNA sequence: TGTGCCAGCAGTTACTCGATCTGGGAAGGGAAGCAGTTCTTC. Translation gives CASSYSIWEGKQFF.

This clonotype was seen more than once but under ten times. The V and J genes are TRBV9 and TRBJ2-3; no reliable D call. The CDR3 is made up of 13 amino acids. The germline CDR1 and CDR2 sequences are SGDLS and YYNGEE. V was shortened by 4 bases and J by 5 bases, with 11 bases between the two germline ends. Here the CDR3 reads CASSTSPKDTQYF. CDR3 sequence (DNA): TGTGCCAGCAGCACTTCGCCCAAAGATACGCAGTATTTT.

This clonotype appeared a few times. The chain uses TRBV12-3 or TRBV12-4 and TRBJ2-5, with TRBD1 identical over 7 bases. The CDR3 totals 13 residues. Trimming cost V 3 bases and J 5 bases; bases outside gene matches: 3. Here the CDR3 reads CASSLGQWETQYF. DNA of the CDR3: TGTGCCAGCAGTTTGGGACAGTGGGAGACCCAGTACTTC.